This T cell receptor (beta chain) derives from a study of T cell responses to AZD1222 COVID-19 vaccine. The CDR3 has 17 amino acids. Trimming took 2 bases from V and 3 from J; bases not matched to a gene: 9. Germline V gives CDR1 LGHDT, CDR2 YNNKEL (reference sequence). Sequencing used immunoSEQ multiplex PCR; TCRdb keeps in-frame clones, though not all of them. The data show some 140,000 clones, over 65% seen once. The clonotype comes from an adult in good health. Source: peripheral blood, taken on day 0 of AZD1222 vaccination. This chain links TRBV3-1 (or the pseudogene TRBV3-2) with TRBJ2-3, with TRBD2 identical over 9 bases. The CDR3 sequence: CASSQWRTSEPTDTQYF. CDR3 DNA: TGTGCCAGCAGCCAATGGAGGACTAGCGAACCGACAGATACGCAGTATTTT.